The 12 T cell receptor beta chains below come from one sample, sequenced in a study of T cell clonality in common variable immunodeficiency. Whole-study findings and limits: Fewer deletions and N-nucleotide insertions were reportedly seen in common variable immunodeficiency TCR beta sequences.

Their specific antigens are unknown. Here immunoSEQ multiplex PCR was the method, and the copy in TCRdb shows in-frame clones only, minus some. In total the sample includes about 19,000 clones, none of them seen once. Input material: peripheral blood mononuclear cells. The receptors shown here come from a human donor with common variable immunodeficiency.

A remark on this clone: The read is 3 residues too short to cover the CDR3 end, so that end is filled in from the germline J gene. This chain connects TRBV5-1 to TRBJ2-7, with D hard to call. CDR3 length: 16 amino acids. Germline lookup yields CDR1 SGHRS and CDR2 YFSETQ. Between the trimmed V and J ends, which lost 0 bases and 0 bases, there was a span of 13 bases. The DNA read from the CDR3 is TGCGCCAGCAGCTTGGAGGGCCTCCAAGGCTCCTACGAG. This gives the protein CASSLEGLQGSYE. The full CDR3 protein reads CASSLEGLQGSYEQYF.

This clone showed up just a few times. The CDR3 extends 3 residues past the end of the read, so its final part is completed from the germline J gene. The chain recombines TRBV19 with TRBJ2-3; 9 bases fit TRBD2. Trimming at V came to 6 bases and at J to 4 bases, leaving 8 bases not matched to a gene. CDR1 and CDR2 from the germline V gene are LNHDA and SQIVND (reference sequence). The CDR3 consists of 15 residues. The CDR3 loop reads CASSDQLAGADTQYF. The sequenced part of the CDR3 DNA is TGTGCCAGTAGCGATCAACTAGCGGGCGCAGATACG.

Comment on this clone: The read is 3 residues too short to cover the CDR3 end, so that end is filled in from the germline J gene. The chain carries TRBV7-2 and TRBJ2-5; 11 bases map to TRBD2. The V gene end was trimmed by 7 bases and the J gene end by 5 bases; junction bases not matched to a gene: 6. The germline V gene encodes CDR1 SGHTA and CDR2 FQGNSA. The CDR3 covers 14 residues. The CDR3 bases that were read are TGTGCCAGCAAACTGACTAGCGGGGTGGAGACC. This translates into CASKLTSGVET. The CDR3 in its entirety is CASKLTSGVETQYF.

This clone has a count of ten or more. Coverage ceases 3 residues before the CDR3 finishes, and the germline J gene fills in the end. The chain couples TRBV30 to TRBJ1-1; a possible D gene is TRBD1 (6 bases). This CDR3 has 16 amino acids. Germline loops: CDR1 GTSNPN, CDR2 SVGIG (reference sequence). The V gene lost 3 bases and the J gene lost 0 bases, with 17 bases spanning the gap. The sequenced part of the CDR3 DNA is TGTGCCTGGAGAGCAGAAATAGGACAGATGAACACTGAA. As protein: CAWRAEIGQMNTE. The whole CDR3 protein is CAWRAEIGQMNTEAFF.

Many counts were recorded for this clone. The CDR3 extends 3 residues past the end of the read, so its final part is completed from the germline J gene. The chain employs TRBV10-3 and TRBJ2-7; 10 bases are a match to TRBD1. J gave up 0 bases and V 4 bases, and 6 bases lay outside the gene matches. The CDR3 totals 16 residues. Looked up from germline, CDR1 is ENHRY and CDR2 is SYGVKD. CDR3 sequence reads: CAISGGQGVSSYEQYF. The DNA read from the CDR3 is TGTGCCATCAGTGGTGGACAGGGGGTAAGCTCCTACGAG.

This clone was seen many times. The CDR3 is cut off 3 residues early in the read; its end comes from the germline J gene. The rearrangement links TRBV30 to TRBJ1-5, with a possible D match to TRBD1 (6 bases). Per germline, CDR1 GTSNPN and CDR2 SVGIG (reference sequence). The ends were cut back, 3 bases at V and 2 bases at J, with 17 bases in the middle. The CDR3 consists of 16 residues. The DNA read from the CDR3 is TGTGCCTGGAGGGCACAACAGGGTGGTGGCAATCAGCCC. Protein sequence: CAWRAQQGGGNQP. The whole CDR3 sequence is CAWRAQQGGGNQPQHF.

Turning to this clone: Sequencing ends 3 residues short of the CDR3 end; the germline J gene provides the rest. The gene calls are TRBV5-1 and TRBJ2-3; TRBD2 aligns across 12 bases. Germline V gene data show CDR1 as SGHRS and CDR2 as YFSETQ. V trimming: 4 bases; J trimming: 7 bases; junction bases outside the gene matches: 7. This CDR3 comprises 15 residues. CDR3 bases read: TGCGCCAGCAGCAGACTAGCGGGAGAGCACCATACG. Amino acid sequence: CASSRLAGEHHT. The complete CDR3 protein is CASSRLAGEHHTQYF.

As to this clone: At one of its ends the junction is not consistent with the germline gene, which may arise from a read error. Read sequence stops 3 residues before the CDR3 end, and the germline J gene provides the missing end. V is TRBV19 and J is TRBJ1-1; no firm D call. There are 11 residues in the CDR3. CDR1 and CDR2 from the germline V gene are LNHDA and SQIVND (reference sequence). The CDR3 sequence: CASSINSEAFF. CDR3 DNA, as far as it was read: TGTGCCAGTAGTATTAACAGTGAA.

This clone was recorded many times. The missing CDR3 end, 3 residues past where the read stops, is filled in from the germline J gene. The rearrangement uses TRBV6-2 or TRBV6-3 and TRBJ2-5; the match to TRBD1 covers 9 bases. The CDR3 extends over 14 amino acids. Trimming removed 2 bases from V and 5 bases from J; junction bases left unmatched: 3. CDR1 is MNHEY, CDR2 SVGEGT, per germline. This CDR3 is CASSYGTGSETQYF. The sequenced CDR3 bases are TGTGCCAGCAGTTACGGGACAGGGAGCGAGACC.

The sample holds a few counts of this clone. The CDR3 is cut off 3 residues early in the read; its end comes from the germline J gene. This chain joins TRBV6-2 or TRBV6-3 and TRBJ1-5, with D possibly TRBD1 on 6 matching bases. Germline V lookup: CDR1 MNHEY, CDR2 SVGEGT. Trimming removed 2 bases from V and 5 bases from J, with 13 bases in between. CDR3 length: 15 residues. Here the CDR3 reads CASSYDHRAHQPQHF. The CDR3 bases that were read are TGTGCCAGCAGTTACGACCACAGGGCTCATCAGCCC.

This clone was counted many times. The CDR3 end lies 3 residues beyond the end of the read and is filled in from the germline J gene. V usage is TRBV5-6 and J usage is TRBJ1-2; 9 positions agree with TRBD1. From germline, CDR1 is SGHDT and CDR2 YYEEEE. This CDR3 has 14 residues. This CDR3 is CASSIVQGAGGYTF. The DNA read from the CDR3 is TGTGCCAGCAGCATTGTACAGGGGGCGGGAGGC.

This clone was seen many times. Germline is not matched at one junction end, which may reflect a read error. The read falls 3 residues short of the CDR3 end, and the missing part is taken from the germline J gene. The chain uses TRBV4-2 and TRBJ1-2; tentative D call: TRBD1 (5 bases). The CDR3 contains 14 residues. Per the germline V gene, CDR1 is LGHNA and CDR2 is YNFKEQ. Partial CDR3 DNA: TGCGCCAGCAGCCCCCGGGAGGGGAGTGCTGGC. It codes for CASSPREGSAG. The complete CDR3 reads CASSPREGSAGYTF.